This TCR beta chain comes out of a study of human thymus T cells. General study points: Blood and thymic repertoires both appeared biased in V and J gene usage. Related studies noted strongly shared thymic repertoires across unrelated people.

Here immunoSEQ multiplex PCR was the method, and the copy in TCRdb shows in-frame clones only, minus some. Counted here are some 130,000 clones, 90% to 95% occurring once; the ten biggest clones make up roughly 0.024%. From resections taken during corrective heart surgery, the thymus tissue was obtained. Donation came from healthy Finnish infants having corrective surgery for congenital heart defects. With respect to this clone: Its antigen is not known. This sample also contains other DNA sequences that code for the same CDR3.

Per the germline V gene, CDR1 is GTSNPN and CDR2 is SVGIG (reference sequence). Trimming removed 0 bases at V and 3 bases at J, with 6 bases between. The CDR3 extends over 13 amino acids. Sequencing used thymus tissue. J is TRBJ1-3 and V is TRBV30; D is ambiguous. This TCR was sampled from a boy under three years old with a congenital heart defect but otherwise immunologically healthy. The CDR3 sequence: CAWSVSGGNTIYF. The CDR3 DNA is TGTGCCTGGAGTGTATCCGGTGGAAACACCATATATTTT.